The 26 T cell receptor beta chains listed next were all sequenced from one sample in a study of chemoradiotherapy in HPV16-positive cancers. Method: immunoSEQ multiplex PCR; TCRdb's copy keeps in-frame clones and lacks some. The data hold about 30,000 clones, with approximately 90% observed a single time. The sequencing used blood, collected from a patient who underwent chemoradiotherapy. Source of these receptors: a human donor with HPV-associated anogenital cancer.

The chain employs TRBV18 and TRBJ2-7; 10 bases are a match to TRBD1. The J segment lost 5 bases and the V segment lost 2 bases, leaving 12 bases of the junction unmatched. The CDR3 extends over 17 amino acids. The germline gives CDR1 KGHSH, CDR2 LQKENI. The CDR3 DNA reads TGTGCCAGCTCACCAGGGCTCGCGGGACAGGGGACTAACGAGCAGTACTTC. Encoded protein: CASSPGLAGQGTNEQYF.

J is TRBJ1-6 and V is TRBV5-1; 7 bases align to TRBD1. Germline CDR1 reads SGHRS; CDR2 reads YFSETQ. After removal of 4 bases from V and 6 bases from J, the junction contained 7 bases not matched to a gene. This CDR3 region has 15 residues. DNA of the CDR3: TGCGCCAGCAGCATTGACAGGGTGATTAATTCACCCCTCCACTTT. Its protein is CASSIDRVINSPLHF. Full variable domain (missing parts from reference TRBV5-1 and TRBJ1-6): KAGVTQTPRYLIKTRGQQVTLSCSPISGHRSVSWYQQTPGQGLQFLFEYFSETQRNKGNFPGRFSGRQFSNSRSEMNVSTLELGDSALYLCASSIDRVINSPLHFGNGTRLTVT.

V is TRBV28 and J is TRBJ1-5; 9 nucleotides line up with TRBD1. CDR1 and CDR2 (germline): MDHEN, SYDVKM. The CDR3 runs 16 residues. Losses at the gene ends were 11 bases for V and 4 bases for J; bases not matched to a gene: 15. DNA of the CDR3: TGTGCCGGTGGGGCGGGGGGACAGGGCAAAAATCAGCCCCAGCATTTT. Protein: CAGGAGGQGKNQPQHF.

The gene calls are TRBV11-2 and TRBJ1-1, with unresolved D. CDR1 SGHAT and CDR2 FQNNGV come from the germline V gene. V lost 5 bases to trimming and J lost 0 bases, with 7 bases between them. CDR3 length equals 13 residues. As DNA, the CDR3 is TGTGCCAGCAGCCGATCACTGAACACTGAAGCTTTCTTT. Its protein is CASSRSLNTEAFF.

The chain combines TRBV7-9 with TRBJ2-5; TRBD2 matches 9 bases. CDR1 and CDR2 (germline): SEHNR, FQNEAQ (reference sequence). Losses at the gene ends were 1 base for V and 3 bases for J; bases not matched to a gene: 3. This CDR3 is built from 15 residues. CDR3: CASSLDPSGEETQYF. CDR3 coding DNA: TGTGCCAGCAGCTTAGATCCTAGCGGGGAAGAGACCCAGTACTTC.

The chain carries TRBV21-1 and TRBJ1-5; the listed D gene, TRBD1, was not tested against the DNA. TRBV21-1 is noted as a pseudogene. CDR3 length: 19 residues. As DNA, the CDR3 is TGTGCCAGCAGCAAAGCGCTTGATTATTGCGGGACAGCGTATCAGCCCCAGCATTTT. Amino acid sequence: CASSKALDYCGTAYQPQHF.

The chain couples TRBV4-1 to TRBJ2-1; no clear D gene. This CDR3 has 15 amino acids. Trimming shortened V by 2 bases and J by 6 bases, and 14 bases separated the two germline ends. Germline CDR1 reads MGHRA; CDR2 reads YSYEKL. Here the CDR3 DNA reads TGCGCCAGCAGCCAAACCCTAGTCACGGGCAATGAGCAGTTCTTC. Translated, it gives CASSQTLVTGNEQFF.

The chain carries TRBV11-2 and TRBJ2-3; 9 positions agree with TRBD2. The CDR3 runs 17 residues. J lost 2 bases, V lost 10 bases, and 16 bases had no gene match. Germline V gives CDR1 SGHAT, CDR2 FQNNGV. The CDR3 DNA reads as TGTGCCACCAAGGCCCGGGGTGAGCGGGAGGCCACAGATACGCAGTATTTT. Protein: CATKARGEREATDTQYF. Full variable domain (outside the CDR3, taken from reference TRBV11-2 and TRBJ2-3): EAGVAQSPRYKIIEKRQSVAFWCNPISGHATLYWYQQILGQGPKLLIQFQNNGVVDDSQLPKDRFSAERLKGVDSTLKIQPAKLEDSAVYLCATKARGEREATDTQYFGPGTRLTVL.

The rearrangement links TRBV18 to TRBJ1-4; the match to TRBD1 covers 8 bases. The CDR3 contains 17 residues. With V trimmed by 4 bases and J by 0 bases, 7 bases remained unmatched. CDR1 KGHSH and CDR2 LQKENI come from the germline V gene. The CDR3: CASSQVQGAATNEKLFF. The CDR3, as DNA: TGTGCCAGCTCACAAGTTCAGGGGGCTGCAACTAATGAAAAACTGTTTTTT.

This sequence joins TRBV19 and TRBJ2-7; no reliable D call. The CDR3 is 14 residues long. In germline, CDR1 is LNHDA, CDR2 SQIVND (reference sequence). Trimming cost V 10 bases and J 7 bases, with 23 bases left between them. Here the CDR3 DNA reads TGTGCCACCAGCAGGCCGAGCACCTCGGAGGAGCAGTACTTC. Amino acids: CATSRPSTSEEQYF.

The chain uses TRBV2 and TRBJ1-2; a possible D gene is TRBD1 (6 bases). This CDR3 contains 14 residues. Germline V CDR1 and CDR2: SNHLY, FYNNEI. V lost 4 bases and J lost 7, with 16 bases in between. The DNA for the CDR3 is TGTGCCAGCAGTGGGACAGCTCGCGAAGGTGGCTACACCTTC. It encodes CASSGTAREGGYTF.

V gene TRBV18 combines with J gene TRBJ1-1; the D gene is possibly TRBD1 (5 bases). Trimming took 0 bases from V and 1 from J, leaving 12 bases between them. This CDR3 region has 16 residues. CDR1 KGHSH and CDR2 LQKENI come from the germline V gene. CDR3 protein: CASSPPTAGPNTEAFF. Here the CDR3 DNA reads TGTGCCAGCTCACCACCTACGGCAGGGCCGAACACTGAAGCTTTCTTT.

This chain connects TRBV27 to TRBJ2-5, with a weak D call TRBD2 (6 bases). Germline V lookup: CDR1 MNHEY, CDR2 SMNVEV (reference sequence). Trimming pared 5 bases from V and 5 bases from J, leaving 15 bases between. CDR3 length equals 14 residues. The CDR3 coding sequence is TGTGCCAGCAGTGCGGGGAGACGGCGGGAGACCCAGTACTTC. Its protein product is CASSAGRRRETQYF.

CDR3 nucleotides: TGTGCCAGCAGTAGTCCCCCGTTTTCGGGGGGGCCGAATGAGCAGTTCTTC. Its translation: CASSSPPFSGGPNEQFF. V and J are TRBV28 and TRBJ2-1; the match to TRBD2 covers 8 bases. This CDR3 contains 17 residues. Trimming took 5 bases from V and 7 from J; bases not matched to a gene: 16. Germline CDR1 reads MDHEN; CDR2 reads SYDVKM.

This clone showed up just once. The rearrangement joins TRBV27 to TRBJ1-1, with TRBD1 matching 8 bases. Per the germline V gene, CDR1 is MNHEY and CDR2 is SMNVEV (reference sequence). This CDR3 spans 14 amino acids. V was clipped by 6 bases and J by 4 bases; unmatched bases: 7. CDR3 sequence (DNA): TGTGCCAGCAGCCCAGGGACAGGAATCACTGAAGCTTTCTTT. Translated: CASSPGTGITEAFF.

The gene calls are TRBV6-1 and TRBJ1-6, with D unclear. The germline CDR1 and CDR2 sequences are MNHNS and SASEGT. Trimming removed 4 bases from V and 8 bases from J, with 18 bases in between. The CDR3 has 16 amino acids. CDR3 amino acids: CASSVPGGSDHSPLHF. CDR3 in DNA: TGTGCCAGCAGTGTGCCGGGAGGTTCAGATCATTCACCCCTCCACTTT.

The CDR3 DNA follows: TGCGCCAGCAACCCCTCTAGCGGCTCCTACAATGAGCAGTTCTTC. The encoded protein is CASNPSSGSYNEQFF. V is TRBV5-1 and J is TRBJ2-1; 7 bases align to TRBD2. Germline values: CDR1 SGHRS, CDR2 YFSETQ. CDR3 size: 15 residues. The J segment lost 0 bases and the V segment lost 6 bases, leaving 6 bases of the junction unmatched.

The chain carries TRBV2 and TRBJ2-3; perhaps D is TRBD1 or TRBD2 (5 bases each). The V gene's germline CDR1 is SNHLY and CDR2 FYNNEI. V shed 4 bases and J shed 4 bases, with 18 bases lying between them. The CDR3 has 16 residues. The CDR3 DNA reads TGTGCCAGCAGTGGGGACCCCGTAGCGTTGTCAGATACGCAGTATTTT. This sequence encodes CASSGDPVALSDTQYF.

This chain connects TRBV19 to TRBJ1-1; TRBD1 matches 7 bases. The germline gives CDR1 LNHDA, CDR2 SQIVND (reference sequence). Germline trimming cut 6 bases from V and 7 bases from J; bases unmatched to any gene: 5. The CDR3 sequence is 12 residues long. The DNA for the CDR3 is TGTGCCAGTAGGGGGACAGCCTATGAAGCTTTCTTT. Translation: CASRGTAYEAFF.

CDR3 protein: CASSYGQSTNYGYTF. The CDR3 bases are TGTGCCAGCAGTTACGGACAGTCTACTAACTATGGCTACACCTTC. This sequence joins TRBV28 and TRBJ1-2; maybe TRBD1 (6 bases). Looked up from germline, CDR1 is MDHEN and CDR2 is SYDVKM. This CDR3 spans 15 amino acids. V shed 4 bases and J shed 0 bases, with 12 bases lying between them.

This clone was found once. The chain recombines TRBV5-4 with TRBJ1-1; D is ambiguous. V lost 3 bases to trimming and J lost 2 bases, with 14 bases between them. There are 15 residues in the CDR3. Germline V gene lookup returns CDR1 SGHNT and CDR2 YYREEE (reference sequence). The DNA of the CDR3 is TGTGCCAGCAGCTCTTGGACGGGCCTAAACACTGAAGCTTTCTTT. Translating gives CASSSWTGLNTEAFF.

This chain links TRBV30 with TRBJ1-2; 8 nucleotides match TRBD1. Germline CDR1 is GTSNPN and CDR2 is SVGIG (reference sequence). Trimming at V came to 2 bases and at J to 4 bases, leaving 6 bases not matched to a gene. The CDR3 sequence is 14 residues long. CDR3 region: CAWSIETGVYGYTF. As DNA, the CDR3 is TGTGCCTGGAGTATCGAGACAGGGGTCTATGGCTACACCTTC.

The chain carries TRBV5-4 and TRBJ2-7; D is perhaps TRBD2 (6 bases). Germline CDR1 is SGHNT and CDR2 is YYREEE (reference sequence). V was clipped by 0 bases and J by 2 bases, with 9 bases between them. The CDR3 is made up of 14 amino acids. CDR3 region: CASSLVGGTYEQYF. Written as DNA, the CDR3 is TGTGCCAGCAGCTTGGTGGGGGGAACCTACGAGCAGTACTTC.

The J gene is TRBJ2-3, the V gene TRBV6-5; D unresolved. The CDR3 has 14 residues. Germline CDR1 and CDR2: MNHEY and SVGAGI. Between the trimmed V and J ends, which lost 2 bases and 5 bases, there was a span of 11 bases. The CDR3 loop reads CASSYPGREDTQYF. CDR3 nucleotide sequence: TGTGCCAGCAGTTACCCCGGTCGAGAAGATACGCAGTATTTT.

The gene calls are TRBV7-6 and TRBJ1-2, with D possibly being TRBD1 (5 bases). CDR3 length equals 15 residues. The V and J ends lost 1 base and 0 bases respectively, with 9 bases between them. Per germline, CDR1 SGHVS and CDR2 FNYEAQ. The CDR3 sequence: CASSLGTPTNYGYTF. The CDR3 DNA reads TGTGCCAGCAGCTTAGGGACACCGACTAACTATGGCTACACCTTC.

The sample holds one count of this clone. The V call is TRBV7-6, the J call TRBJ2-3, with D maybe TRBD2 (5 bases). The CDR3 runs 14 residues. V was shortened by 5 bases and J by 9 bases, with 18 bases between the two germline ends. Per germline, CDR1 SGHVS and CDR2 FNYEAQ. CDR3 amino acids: CASSQPGRSVTQYF. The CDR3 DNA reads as TGTGCCAGCAGCCAACCAGGTCGTAGCGTAACGCAGTATTTT. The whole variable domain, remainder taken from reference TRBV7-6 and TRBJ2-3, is GAGVSQSPRYKVTKRGQDVALRCDPISGHVSLYWYRQALGQGPEFLTYFNYEAQQDKSGLPNDRFSAERPEGSISTLTIQRTEQRDSAMYRCASSQPGRSVTQYFGPGTRLTVL.